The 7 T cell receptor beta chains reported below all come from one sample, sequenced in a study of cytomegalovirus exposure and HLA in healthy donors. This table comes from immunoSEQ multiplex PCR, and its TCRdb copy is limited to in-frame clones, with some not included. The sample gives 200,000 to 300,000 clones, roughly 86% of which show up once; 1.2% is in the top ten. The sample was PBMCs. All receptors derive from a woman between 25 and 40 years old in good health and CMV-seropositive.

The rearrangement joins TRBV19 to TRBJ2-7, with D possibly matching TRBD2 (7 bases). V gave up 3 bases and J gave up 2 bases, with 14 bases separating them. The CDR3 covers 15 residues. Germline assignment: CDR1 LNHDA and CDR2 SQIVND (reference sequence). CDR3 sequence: CASSIGGGVTYEQYF. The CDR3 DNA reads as TGTGCCAGTAGTATTGGAGGGGGGGTGACCTACGAGCAGTACTTC. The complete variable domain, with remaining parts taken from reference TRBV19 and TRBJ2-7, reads DGGITQSPKYLFRKEGQNVTLSCEQNLNHDAMYWYRQDPGQGLRLIYYSQIVNDFQKGDIAEGYSVSREKKESFPLTVTSAQKNPTAFYLCASSIGGGVTYEQYFGPGTRLTVT.

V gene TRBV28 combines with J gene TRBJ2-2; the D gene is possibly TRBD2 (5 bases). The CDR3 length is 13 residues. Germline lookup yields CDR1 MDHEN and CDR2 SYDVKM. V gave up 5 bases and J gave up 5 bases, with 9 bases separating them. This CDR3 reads CASSLTGTGELFF. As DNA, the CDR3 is TGTGCCAGCAGTCTCACGGGAACCGGGGAGCTGTTTTTT. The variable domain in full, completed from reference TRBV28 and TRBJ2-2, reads DVKVTQSSRYLVKRTGEKVFLECVQDMDHENMFWYRQDPGLGLRLIYFSYDVKMKEKGDIPEGYSVSREKKERFSLILESASTNQTSMYLCASSLTGTGELFFGEGSRLTVL.

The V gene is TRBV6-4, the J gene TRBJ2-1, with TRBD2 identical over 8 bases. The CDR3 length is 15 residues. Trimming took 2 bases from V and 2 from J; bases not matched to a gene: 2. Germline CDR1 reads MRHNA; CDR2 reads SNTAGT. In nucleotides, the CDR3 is TGTGCCAGCAGTGACCGGGAGGGACCCTACAATGAGCAGTTCTTC. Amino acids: CASSDREGPYNEQFF.

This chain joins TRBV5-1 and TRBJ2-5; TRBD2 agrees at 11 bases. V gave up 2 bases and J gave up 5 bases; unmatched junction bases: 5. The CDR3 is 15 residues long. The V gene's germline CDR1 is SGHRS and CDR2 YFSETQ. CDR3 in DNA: TGCGCCAGCAGCTTCACTAGCGGGAGTTGGGAGACCCAGTACTTC. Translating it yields CASSFTSGSWETQYF.

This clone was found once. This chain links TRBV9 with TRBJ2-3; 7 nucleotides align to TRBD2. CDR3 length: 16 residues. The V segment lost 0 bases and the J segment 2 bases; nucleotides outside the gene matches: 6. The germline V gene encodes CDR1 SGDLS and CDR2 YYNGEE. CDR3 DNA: TGTGCCAGCAGCGTAGGATCTAGCGGCCTCACAGATACGCAGTATTTT. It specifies CASSVGSSGLTDTQYF. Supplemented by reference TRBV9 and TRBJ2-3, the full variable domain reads DSGVTQTPKHLITATGQRVTLRCSPRSGDLSVYWYQQSLDQGLQFLIQYYNGEERAKGNILERFSAQQFPDLHSELNLSSLELGDSALYFCASSVGSSGLTDTQYFGPGTRLTVL.

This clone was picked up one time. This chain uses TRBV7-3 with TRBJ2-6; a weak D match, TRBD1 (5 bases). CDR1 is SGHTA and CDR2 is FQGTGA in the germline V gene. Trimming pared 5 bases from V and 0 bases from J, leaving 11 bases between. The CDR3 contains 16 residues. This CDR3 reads CASSPRDSSGANVLTF. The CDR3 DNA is TGTGCCAGCAGCCCCAGAGACAGCTCTGGGGCCAACGTCCTGACTTTC.

CDR3: CASSSYREFNTEAFF. Written as DNA, the CDR3 is TGTGCCAGCAGCTCTTACAGGGAGTTTAACACTGAAGCTTTCTTT. V and J are TRBV11-2 and TRBJ1-1; possible D gene TRBD1, 6 bases. V was cut by 4 bases and J by 2 bases, with 14 bases left in between. This CDR3 region has 15 residues. Germline-derived CDR1 and CDR2 are SGHAT and FQNNGV.